This T cell receptor beta chain was captured by sequencing in a study of blood T cell repertoires in COVID-19 (dated by TCRdb to 2020 to 2022). Regarding the complete study: Collaborator samples came from the United States, Italy and Spain and covered acute and convalescent phases of COVID-19. The sample metadata nearly always contained a de-identified subject ID, COVID-19 status, age in years and sex. The samples were drawn from the first 160 participants of the ongoing ImmuneRACE study and from about 1,200 subjects provided by 6 global collaborators. Where HLA class I and class II types were available, the types were taken from metadata supplied by the sample provider, not from assay-based typing. The repertoires were released in a freely available public database meant as a resource for research on the immune response to SARS-CoV-2. Subjects who had been exposed to COVID-19, were actively infected with it, or had recovered from it provided the deeply sampled blood TCRbeta repertoires that made up the dataset. The material from the prospective study consisted of cDNA or gDNA derived from T cells, B-cell-depleted T cells, or PBMCs. What the authors observed across the whole study: The amount of clinical and demographic metadata varied by source and participant and was provided uncurated.

Concerning this clone itself: Which antigen it targets is not known. It has no much larger one-base neighbor in the sample; base qualities were not kept.

At one collaborating source in Seattle, patients were enrolled during active infection and were followed longitudinally through the course of disease. The collaborating institutions used their own protocols to collect whole blood in K2EDTA tubes. For TCRbeta analysis, collaborators shipped samples in one of three forms: frozen whole blood, isolated PBMCs, or DNA extracted from either of those sample types. Based on the germline V gene (reference sequence), the CDR1 and CDR2 sequences are MNHNY and SVGAGI. The CDR3 runs 16 amino acids, cysteine and phenylalanine included. Only the CDR3 region is kept as DNA, spanning 48 bases read in frame from base 1. Compared with germline, V lacks 5 bases and J lacks 4 bases; bases without a gene match: 7. TCRbeta CDR3 regions were amplified from genomic DNA using the immunoSEQ Assay, a bias-controlled multiplex PCR. Under the source paper's analysis protocol: Within the assay, amplification of reference gene primers was used to estimate how many nucleated cells each sample contained. To quantify the absolute abundance of each unique TCRbeta CDR3 rearrangement, sequence reads were collapsed and filtered. Productive Simpson clonality was computed per sample as the square root of Simpson's diversity index over productive rearrangements. TCRdb mirrors the immuneACCESS table, restricted to in-frame sequences. Some clones are absent from its copies; in checked studies, under half trace to an unresolved V gene, and the reason for the others is unknown. That table furnishes V, J and clone size, whereas the DNA furnished D and trimming. For this sample there are some 270,000 clones; about 90% appear just once. Roughly 2.2% of the sample is taken by the ten largest.

This sequence originates from a woman aged 60-70 years with COVID-19, enrolled during active disease. Material: peripheral blood. Recombination connected TRBV6-6 to TRBJ2-2, with 10 junctional bases fitting TRBD1. The nucleotide sequence is given as TGTGCCAGCAGTAGGCTGACAGGGGGCGTCACCGGGGAGCTGTTTTTT. It translates to CASSRLTGGVTGELFF.